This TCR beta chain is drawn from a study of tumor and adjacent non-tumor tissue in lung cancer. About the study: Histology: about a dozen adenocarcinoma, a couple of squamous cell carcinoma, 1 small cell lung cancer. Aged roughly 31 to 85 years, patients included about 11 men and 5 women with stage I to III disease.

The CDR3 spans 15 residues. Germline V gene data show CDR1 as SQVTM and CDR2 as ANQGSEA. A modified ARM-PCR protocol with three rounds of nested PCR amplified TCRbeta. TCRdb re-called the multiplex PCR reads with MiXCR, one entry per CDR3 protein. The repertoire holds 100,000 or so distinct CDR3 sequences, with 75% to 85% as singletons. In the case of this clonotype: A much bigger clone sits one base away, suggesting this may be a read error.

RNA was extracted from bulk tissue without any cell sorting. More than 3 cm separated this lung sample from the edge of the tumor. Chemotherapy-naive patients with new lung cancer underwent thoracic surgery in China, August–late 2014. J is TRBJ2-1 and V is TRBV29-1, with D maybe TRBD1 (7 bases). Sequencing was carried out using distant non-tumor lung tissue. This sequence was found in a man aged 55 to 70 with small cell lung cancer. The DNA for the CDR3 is TGCAGCGCCCCTCAGGGGGGAGCTGACTACAATGGGCAGTTCTTC. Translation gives CSAPQGGADYNGQFF.